Following are 3 T cell receptor beta chains from one sample sequenced in a study of T cells in Graves' hyperthyroidism and ophthalmopathy (dated by TCRdb to about 2019). Library construction relied on multiplex PCR. Sequencing was carried out with an Illumina HiSeq 2000. The TCR beta CDR3 regions were amplified from RNA transcripts. For the first round of RT-PCR on the TCR CDR3, the HTBI primer set was used together with the Qiagen OneStep RT-PCR kit. Clones were called with MiXCR by TCRdb after fastp trimmed the public reads at Q25, and only in-frame beta chains were retained. Entries that share a CDR3 protein sequence are merged under the most common genes and DNA. The sample has roughly 200,000 distinct CDR3 sequences on record, 15% to 20% of them singletons. The top ten hold around 47% of the sample. The sequencing input was blood. The source is a man aged 35 to 55 with Graves' hyperthyroidism.

This clonotype showed up many times. The chain recombines TRBV30 with TRBJ2-7; no reliable D call. Trimming shortened V by 2 bases and J by 3 bases, and 5 bases separated the two germline ends. CDR1 is GTSNPN, CDR2 SVGIG, per germline (reference sequence). The CDR3 contains 11 residues. The chain's CDR3 is CAWSRYYEQYF. The CDR3 nucleotides are TGTGCCTGGAGTAGGTACTACGAGCAGTACTTC.

This chain links TRBV19 with TRBJ1-2; no clear D. The V end was cut by 8 bases, the J end by 3 bases, with 7 bases between. Germline values: CDR1 LNHDA, CDR2 SQIVND (reference sequence). This CDR3 comprises 11 residues. CDR3 in amino acids: CASPIYYGYTF. The DNA for the CDR3 is TGTGCCAGTCCAATTTACTATGGCTACACCTTC.

The chain uses TRBV6-1 and TRBJ2-2; 9 bases align to TRBD2. V was clipped by 6 bases and J by 5 bases; unmatched bases: 7. This CDR3 contains 15 residues. The germline CDR1 and CDR2 sequences are MNHNS and SASEGT. Written as DNA, the CDR3 is TGTGCCAGCAGGACACTAGCGGGTCTTACCGGGGAGCTGTTTTTT. This gives the protein CASRTLAGLTGELFF.